This T cell receptor (beta chain) was identified in a study of early T cells in non-severe SARS-CoV-2 infection. Via MiXCR, TCRdb re-called the 5' RACE reads, giving one row per CDR3 protein. The sample holds 66,000 or so distinct CDR3 sequences, roughly 13% seen once. The sample comprised whole blood. This receptor was taken from an adult who was a healthcare worker with PCR-confirmed SARS-CoV-2 infection or an uninfected control (not recorded which).

The CDR3 DNA sequence: TGTGCCAGCAGTTTGGGGCAGAAAAAAGCTTTCTTT. Residues: CASSLGQKKAFF. This rearrangement joins TRBV28 to TRBJ1-1; D may be TRBD1 (5 bases). This CDR3 is built from 12 residues. Trimming stripped 3 bases from V and 9 bases from J, with 11 bases between. CDR1 is MDHEN, CDR2 SYDVKM, per germline.